Reported below is one TCR beta chain. No cognate antigen has been identified for it. No qualities accompany the bases; no much larger clone lies one base away. From its cysteine to its phenylalanine, the CDR3 spans 15 amino acids. Only the CDR3 DNA stays, 45 bases, in frame from base 1. CDR1 and CDR2, looked up from the germline V gene, are SGHRS and YFSETQ. Relative to germline, V is missing 2 bases and J is missing 4 bases, with 6 bases of the junction outside any gene match. Libraries were constructed by the immunoSEQ multiplex PCR assay. The source is immuneACCESS, and TCRdb retained only in-frame sequences with V and J called. Part of the clones is not carried over; for the studies checked, unresolved V genes explain less than half of this, and the remainder is unexplained. The sample table records approximately 90,000 clones; about 92% of these occur just once. More than 2% of the sample comes from the top ten.

The source of the sample is a study of T cell changes during pregnancy in multiple sclerosis (dated by TCRdb to between 2018 and 2021). In the study overall: Changes in the T cell repertoire over the course of pregnancy were examined in this study in women with multiple sclerosis.

The chain is made from TRBV5-1 and TRBJ2-7; TRBD2 fits 10 bases in the junction. This receptor was obtained from a female donor with multiple sclerosis, enrolled in a pregnancy study. Sequenced material: peripheral blood, taken after pregnancy. Read as DNA, the sequence is TGCGCCAGCAGCTTTACCGGGACTAGCGATTACGAGCAGTACTTC. The resulting protein is CASSFTGTSDYEQYF. Where the CDR3 stops, the reference TRBV5-1 and TRBJ2-7 genes take over; the full variable domain is KAGVTQTPRYLIKTRGQQVTLSCSPISGHRSVSWYQQTPGQGLQFLFEYFSETQRNKGNFPGRFSGRQFSNSRSEMNVSTLELGDSALYLCASSFTGTSDYEQYFGPGTRLTVT.